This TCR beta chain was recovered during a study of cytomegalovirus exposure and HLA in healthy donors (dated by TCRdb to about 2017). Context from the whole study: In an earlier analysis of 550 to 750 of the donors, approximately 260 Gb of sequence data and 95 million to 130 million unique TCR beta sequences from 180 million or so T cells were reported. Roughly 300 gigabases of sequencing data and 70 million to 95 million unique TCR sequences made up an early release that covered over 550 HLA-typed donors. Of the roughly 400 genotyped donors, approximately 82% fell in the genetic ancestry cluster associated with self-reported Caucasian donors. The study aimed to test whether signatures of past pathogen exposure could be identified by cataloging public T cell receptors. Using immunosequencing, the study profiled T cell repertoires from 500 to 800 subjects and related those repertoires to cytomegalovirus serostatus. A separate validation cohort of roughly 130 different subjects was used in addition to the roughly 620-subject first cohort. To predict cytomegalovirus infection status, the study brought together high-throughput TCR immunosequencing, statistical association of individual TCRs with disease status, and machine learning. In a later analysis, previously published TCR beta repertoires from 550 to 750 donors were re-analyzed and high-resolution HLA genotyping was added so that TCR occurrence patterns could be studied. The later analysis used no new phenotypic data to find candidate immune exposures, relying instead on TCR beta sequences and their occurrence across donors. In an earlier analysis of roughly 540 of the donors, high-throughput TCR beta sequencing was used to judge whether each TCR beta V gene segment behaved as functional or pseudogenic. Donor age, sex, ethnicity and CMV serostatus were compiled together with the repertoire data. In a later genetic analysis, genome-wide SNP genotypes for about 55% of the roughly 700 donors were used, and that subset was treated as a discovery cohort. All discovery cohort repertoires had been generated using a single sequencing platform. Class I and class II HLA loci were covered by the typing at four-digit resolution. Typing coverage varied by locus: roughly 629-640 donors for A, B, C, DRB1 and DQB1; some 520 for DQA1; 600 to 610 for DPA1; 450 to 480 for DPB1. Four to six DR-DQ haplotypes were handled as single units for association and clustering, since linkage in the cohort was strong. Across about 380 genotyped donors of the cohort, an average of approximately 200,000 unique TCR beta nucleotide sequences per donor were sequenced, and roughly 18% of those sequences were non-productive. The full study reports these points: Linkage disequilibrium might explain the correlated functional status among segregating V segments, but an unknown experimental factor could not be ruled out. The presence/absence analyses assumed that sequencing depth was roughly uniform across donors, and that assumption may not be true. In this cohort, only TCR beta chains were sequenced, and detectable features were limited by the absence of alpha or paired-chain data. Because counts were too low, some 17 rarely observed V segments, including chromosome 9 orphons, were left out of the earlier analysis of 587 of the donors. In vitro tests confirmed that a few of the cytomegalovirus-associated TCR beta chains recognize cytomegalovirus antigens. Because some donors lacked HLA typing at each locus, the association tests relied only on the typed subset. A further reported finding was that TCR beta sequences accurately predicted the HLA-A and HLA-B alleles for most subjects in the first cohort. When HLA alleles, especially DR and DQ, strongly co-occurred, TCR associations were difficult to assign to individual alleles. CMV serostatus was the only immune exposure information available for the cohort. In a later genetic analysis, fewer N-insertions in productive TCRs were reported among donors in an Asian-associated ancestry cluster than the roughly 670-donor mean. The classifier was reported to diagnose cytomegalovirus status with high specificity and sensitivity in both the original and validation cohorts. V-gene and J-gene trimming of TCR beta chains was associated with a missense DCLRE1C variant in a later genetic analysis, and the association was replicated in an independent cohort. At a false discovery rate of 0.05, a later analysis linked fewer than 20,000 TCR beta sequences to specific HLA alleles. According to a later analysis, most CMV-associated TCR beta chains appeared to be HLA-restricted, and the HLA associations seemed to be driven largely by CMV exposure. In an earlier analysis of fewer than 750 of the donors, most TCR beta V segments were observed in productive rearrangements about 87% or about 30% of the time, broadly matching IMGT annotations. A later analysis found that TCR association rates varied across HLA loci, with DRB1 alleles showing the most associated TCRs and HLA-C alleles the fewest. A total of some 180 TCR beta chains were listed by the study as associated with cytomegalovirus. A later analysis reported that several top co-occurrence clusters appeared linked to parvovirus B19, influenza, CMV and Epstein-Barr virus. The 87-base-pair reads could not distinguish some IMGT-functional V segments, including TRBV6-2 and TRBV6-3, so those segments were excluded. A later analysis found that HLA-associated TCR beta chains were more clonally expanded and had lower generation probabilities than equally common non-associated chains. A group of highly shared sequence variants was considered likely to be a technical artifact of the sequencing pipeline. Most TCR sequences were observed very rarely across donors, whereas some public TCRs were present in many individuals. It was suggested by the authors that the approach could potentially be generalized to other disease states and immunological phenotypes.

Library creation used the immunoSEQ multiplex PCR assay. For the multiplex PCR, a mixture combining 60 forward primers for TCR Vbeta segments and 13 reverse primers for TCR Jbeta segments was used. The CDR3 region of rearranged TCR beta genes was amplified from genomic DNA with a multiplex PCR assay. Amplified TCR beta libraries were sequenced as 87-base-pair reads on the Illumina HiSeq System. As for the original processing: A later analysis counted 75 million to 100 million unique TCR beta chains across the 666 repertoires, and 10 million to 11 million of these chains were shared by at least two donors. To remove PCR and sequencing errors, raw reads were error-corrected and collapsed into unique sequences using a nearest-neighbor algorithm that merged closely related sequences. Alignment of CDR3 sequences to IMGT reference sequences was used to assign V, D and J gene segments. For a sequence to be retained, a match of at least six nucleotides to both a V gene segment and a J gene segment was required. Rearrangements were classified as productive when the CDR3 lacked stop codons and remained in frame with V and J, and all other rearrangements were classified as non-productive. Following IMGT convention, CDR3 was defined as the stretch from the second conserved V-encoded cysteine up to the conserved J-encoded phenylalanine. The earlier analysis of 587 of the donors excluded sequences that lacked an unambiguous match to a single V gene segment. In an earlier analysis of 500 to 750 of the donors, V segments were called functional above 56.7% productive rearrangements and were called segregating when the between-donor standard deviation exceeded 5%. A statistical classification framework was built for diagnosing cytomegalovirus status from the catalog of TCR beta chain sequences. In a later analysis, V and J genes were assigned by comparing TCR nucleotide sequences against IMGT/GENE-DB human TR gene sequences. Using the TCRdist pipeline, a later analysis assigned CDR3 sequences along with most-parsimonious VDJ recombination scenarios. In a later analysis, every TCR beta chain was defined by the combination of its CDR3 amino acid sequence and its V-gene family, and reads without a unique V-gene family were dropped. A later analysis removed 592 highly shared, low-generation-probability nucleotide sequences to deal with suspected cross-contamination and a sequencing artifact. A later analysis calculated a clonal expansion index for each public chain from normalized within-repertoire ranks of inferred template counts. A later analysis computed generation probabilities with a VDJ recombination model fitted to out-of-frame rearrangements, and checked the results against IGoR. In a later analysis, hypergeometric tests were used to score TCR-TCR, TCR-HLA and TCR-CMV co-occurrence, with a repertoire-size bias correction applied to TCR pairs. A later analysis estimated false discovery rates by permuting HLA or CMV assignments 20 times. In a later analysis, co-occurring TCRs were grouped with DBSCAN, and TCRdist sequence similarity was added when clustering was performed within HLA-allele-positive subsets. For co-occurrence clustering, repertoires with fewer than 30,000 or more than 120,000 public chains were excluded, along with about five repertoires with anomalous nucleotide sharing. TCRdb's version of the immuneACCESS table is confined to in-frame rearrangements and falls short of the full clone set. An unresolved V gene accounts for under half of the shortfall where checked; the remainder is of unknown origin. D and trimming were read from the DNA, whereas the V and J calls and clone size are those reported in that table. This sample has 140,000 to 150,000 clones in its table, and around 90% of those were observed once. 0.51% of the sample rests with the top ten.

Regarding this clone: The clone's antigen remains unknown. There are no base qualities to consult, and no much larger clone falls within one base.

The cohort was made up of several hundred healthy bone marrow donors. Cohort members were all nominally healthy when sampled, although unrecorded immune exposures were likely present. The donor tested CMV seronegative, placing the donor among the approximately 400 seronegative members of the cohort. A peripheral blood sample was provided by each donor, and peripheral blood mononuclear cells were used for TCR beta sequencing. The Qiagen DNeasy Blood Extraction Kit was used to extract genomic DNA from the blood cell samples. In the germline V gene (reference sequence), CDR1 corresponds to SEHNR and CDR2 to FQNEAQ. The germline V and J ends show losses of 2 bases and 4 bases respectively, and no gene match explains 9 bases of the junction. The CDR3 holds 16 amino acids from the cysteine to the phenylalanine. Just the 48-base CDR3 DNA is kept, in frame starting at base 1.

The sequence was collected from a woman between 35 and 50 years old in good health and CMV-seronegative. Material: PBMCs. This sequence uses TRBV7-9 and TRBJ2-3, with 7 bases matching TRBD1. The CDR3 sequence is CASSLRGQVGPDTQYF. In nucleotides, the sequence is TGTGCCAGCAGCTTAAGGGGGCAGGTGGGACCAGATACGCAGTATTTT.